The clone carrying this TCR beta chain was found a few times. The target antigen is unknown. V was pared by 4 bases and J by 0 bases, with 15 bases of the junction left unmatched. CDR3 length equals 18 residues. The V gene's germline CDR1 is SGDLS and CDR2 YYNGEE. The entry originates in a study of blood T cells in healthy people across ages. General study findings and limits: Per million T cells, TCR beta diversity dropped about linearly as age rose. Unsorted PBMCs prevented conclusive naive versus antigen-experienced comparison. Higher diversity and more naive CD4+ cells were features of long-lived donors, compared to aged donors. Percentage of naive T cells showed a strong correlation with TCR beta diversity.

Primed by a sample-barcoded 5' primer and a J-beta primer mix, a second PCR proceeded for about 6 to 12 cycles. TCRdb fed the 5' RACE reads into MiXCR, producing one record per CDR3 protein. The profile shows around 690,000 distinct CDR3 sequences, about 54% of them singletons. The clonotype was recovered from a man aged 60-69 years in good health. The rearrangement joins TRBV9 to TRBJ2-7, with 8 bases aligning to TRBD1. Sample: blood. CDR3 sequence (DNA): TGTGCCAGCAGCCCTCAGATATCAGGGGGCGCAAGCTCCTACGAGCAGTACTTC. It is translated as CASSPQISGGASSYEQYF. Full variable domain (missing parts from reference TRBV9 and TRBJ2-7): DSGVTQTPKHLITATGQRVTLRCSPRSGDLSVYWYQQSLDQGLQFLIQYYNGEERAKGNILERFSAQQFPDLHSELNLSSLELGDSALYFCASSPQISGGASSYEQYFGPGTRLTVT.